The T cell receptor (beta chain) described here comes from a study of CD4 T cells in relation to SARS-CoV-2 and coronaviruses. Study-level results: This crossreactivity analysis covered spike protein alone, no other viral proteins. Culture-expanded clones reflect memory recall rather than primary priming during culture.

Remarks on this clone: As yet, its antigen is unknown.

With 0 bases removed from V and 7 bases from J, the gap between germline ends came to 19 bases. Germline CDR1 is GTSNPN and CDR2 is SVGIG (reference sequence). This CDR3 region has 15 residues. Deep TCR-beta sequencing used DNA from uncultured naive and memory CD4+ T cells. The data were produced by immunoSEQ multiplex PCR, yet TCRdb's version contains in-frame clones alone and is incomplete. The table has more than 50,000 clones, 86% seen once; the top ten hold 1.4%. The unexposed donors gave CD4+ T cells in about 2011-2018, prior to COVID-19. Naive and memory CD4+ T cells were separated from cryopreserved PBMCs.

Sequenced material: memory CD4+ T cells from PBMCs. The chain uses TRBV30 and TRBJ2-7; D uncertain. The sequence was collected from a human donor in good health. DNA of the CDR3: TGTGCCTGGAGTGTAAACTTGGGCCGCCTGGGAGAGCAGTACTTC. Its translation: CAWSVNLGRLGEQYF.